Listed below are T cell receptor beta chains from one sample, sequenced in a study of shared clonotypes between healthy human individuals. The repertoire was sequenced with immunoSEQ multiplex PCR; TCRdb's copy has only in-frame clones and lacks some. The sample shows some 96,000 clones, less than 60% of them seen only once. Sequenced: PBMCs. The receptors here all came from a woman aged 40 to 55 in good health. Some clones in this sample may be carry-over from other donors' samples. The CDR3 runs from the conserved cysteine through the conserved F or W. Some rows mark clone size as missing; the rest say once, few, many or name a class of expanded clone.

clone size	J gene	V gene	CDR3 protein
.	TRBJ2-3	TRBV7-2	CASSLGQGFTDTQYF
.	TRBJ2-7	TRBV9	CASSVEGSAAREQYF
few	TRBJ2-5	TRBV2	CASSEYREETQYF
many	TRBJ1-1	TRBV7-9	CASSITGGGTEAFF
.	TRBJ1-5	TRBV30	CAWSVSGLNQPQHF
.	TRBJ2-1	TRBV9	CASSAQYNEQFF
.	TRBJ2-7	TRBV28	CASRPAGPPLGSYEQYF
.	TRBJ2-2	TRBV5-1	CASSSSSSTNTGELFF
once	TRBJ2-1	TRBV28	CASRGTGTLSAYNEQFF
.	TRBJ1-1	TRBV5-4	CASSLRNTEAFF
.	TRBJ2-5	TRBV29-1	CSARDSSRETQYF
many	TRBJ2-1	TRBV27	CASAEFGAGGNNEQFF
many	TRBJ2-1	TRBV5-4	CASSLRWGALGEQFF
.	TRBJ2-7	TRBV4-3	CASGQVGWGDRYEQYF
few	TRBJ2-5	TRBV5-1	CASSPTSGQETQYF
many	TRBJ2-2	TRBV18	CASSRTGRHTGELFF
.	TRBJ2-7	TRBV5-1	CASSLVGETGEQYF
.	TRBJ2-7	TRBV5-1	CASSPVGGLGVYEQYF
many	TRBJ2-1	TRBV30	CAWSVRTEQFF
many	TRBJ1-1	TRBV28	CASSLAANTEAFF
.	TRBJ2-1	TRBV6-4	CASSPSDSAGDEQFF
.	TRBJ2-7	TRBV29-1	CSVEDLEAGGGYEQYF
many	TRBJ2-5	TRBV30	CAWSATSGRARETQYF
many	TRBJ1-5	TRBV7-6	CASSPSDRGFQPQHF
.	TRBJ2-1	TRBV29-1	CSVEGYNEQFF
few	TRBJ1-2	TRBV6-4	CASSEQTYGYTF
.	TRBJ2-5	TRBV5-1	CASSLGQGRETQYF
few	TRBJ1-5	TRBV28	CASNPPDRAAQPQHF
.	TRBJ2-5	TRBV9	CAGSRTSGEETQYF
.	TRBJ1-1	TRBV7-2	CASSSQTGAYGAFF
.	TRBJ1-1	TRBV30	CAWNNRGNTEAFF
.	TRBJ1-4	TRBV27	CASSSWTGGSEKLFF
.	TRBJ1-5	TRBV7-8	CASSLTPPGTGDQPQHF
.	TRBJ1-1	TRBV2	CASSDQGSTEAFF
.	TRBJ1-2	TRBV11-2	CASSLARGDYGYTF
.	TRBJ2-5	TRBV7-9	CASSLGADRGETQYF
.	TRBJ2-6	TRBV7-2	CASSLVFSGANVLTF
.	TRBJ2-1	TRBV19	CASTSLPRQRGYYYNEQFF
once	TRBJ2-3	TRBV25-1	CASSEGSYSTDTQYF
.	TRBJ1-1	TRBV30	CAWRDPGTVNTEAFF
many	TRBJ1-5	TRBV7-9	CASSLVKGTGFQPQHF